Following are 9 T cell receptor beta chains from one sample sequenced in a study of human thymus T cells. Data came from immunoSEQ multiplex PCR; TCRdb stores just in-frame clones and leaves some out. The data contain about 46,000 clones, roughly 94% of them singletons. Material: blood. Every receptor here comes from a girl less than two years old with a congenital heart defect but otherwise immunologically healthy.

This clone was recorded once. The chain uses TRBV19 and TRBJ2-1, with 11 nucleotides matching TRBD2. Germline assignment: CDR1 LNHDA and CDR2 SQIVND (reference sequence). V lost 5 bases and J lost 6; bases outside the gene matches: 15. The CDR3 is made up of 18 amino acids. The CDR3 here is CASSSRQTSGRTSNEQFF. As DNA, the CDR3 is TGTGCCAGTAGTTCGCGCCAAACTAGCGGGAGAACTAGCAATGAGCAGTTCTTC.

The chain couples TRBV27 to TRBJ1-2; 7 bases agree with TRBD1. CDR1 is MNHEY and CDR2 is SMNVEV in the germline V gene (reference sequence). The CDR3 is 15 amino acids. Germline trimming cut 0 bases from V and 8 bases from J; bases unmatched to any gene: 9. The CDR3 loop reads CASSLSGRGFIGYTF. The CDR3 bases are TGTGCCAGCAGTTTATCGGGCAGGGGGTTTATCGGCTACACCTTC.

The gene calls are TRBV5-6 and TRBJ2-7, with 15 bases lining up with TRBD2. Germline CDR1 reads SGHDT; CDR2 reads YYEEEE. With V trimmed by 0 bases and J by 4 bases, 5 bases remained unmatched. The CDR3 is 17 amino acids. The DNA for the CDR3 is TGTGCCAGCAGCTTGGTATGGACTAGCGGGAGGGCGTACGAGCAGTACTTC. Encoded protein: CASSLVWTSGRAYEQYF.

The chain carries TRBV28 and TRBJ2-3; possibly TRBD1 for D (5 bases). The CDR3 has 15 residues. Trimming stripped 3 bases from V and 2 bases from J, with 12 bases between. Germline CDR1 MDHEN, CDR2 SYDVKM. The CDR3, as DNA: TGTGCCAGCAGTTTGACAGAACAAAACACAGATACGCAGTATTTT. It codes for CASSLTEQNTDTQYF.

The chain employs TRBV6-1 and TRBJ1-5, with 10 bases lining up with TRBD1. The V segment lost 11 bases and the J segment 7 bases; nucleotides outside the gene matches: 8. Germline loops: CDR1 MNHNS, CDR2 SASEGT. The CDR3 is 13 residues long. The CDR3 sequence: CAGGQGVGQPQHF. CDR3 bases: TGTGCCGGAGGACAGGGGGTGGGACAGCCCCAGCATTTT.

The chain couples TRBV7-2 to TRBJ2-7, with a tentative D call TRBD1 (5 bases). The CDR3 extends over 16 amino acids. Per germline, CDR1 SGHTA and CDR2 FQGNSA. V lost 4 bases, J lost 4 bases, and 20 bases lay in between. The CDR3 nucleotides read TGTGCCAGCAGCTCAGGACCAACAGGAACTCTTTACGAGCAGTACTTC. Residues: CASSSGPTGTLYEQYF.

The V call is TRBV28, the J call TRBJ2-1; 7 bases line up with TRBD2. The V segment lost 1 base and the J segment 8 bases; nucleotides outside the gene matches: 23. CDR1 and CDR2 (germline): MDHEN, SYDVKM. The CDR3 covers 20 residues. As DNA, the CDR3 is TGTGCCAGCAGTTTATATGCAGCTTTTGGACTAGATGGGAGGGCCGATGAGCAGTTCTTC. Translation: CASSLYAAFGLDGRADEQFF.

The chain carries TRBV5-1 and TRBJ2-5; 11 nucleotides line up with TRBD2. CDR3 size: 15 residues. The germline V gene has CDR1 SGHRS and CDR2 YFSETQ. V lost 2 bases, J lost 7 bases, and 7 bases stayed unmatched. The CDR3 loop reads CASSFGLAGPRTQYF. The CDR3 coding sequence is TGCGCCAGCAGCTTTGGACTAGCGGGCCCGAGGACCCAGTACTTC.

Concerning this clone itself: The junction departs from germline at one end; a sequencing error may be responsible. The rearrangement uses TRBV6-1 and TRBJ2-1; D uncertain. The CDR3 loop spans 12 amino acids. CDR1 and CDR2 from the germline V gene are MNHNS and SASEGT. CDR3 amino acids: CASREGPQEQFF. CDR3 DNA: TGTGCCAGCAGGGAAGGGCCTCAGGAGCAGTTCTTC.